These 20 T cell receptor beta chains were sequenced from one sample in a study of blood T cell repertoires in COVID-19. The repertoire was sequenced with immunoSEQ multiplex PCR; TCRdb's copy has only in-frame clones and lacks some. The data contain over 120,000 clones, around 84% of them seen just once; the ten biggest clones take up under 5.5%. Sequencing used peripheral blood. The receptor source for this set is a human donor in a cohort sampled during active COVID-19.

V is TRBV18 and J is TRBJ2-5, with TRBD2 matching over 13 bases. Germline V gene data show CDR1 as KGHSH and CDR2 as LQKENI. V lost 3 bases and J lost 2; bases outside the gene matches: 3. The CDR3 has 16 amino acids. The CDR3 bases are TGTGCCAGCTCACCTCCGGGACTAGCGGGACAAGAGACCCAGTACTTC. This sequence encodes CASSPPGLAGQETQYF.

The DNA of the CDR3 is TGCGCCAGCAGCTTGGCCGCGGGGGCGATATCAGATACGCAGTATTTT. It is translated as CASSLAAGAISDTQYF. The genes are TRBV5-1 and TRBJ2-3, with a possible D match to TRBD2 (7 bases). Trimming stripped 0 bases from V and 4 bases from J, with 15 bases between. CDR1 is SGHRS and CDR2 is YFSETQ in the germline V gene. This CDR3 is 16 amino acids long.

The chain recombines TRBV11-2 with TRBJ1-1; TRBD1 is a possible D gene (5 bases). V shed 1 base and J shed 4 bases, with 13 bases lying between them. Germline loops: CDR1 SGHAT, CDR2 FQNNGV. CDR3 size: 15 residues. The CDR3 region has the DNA TGTGCCAGCAGCTTAGTTCTGGGAGGGGCCACTGAAGCTTTCTTT. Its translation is CASSLVLGGATEAFF.

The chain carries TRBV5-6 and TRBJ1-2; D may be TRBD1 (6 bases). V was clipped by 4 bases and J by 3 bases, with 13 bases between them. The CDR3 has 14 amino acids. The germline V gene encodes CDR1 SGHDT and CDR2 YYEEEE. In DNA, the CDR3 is TGTGCCAGCAGCCCTCGGACAGCGTACTATGGCTACACCTTC. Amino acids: CASSPRTAYYGYTF.

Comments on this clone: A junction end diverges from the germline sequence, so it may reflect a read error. CDR3 in amino acids: CASTLRAGDTDTQYF. The CDR3 DNA reads TGTGCCAGCACCTTAAGGGCGGGAGACACAGATACGCAGTATTTT. V is TRBV7-9 and J is TRBJ2-3, with 7 bases aligning to TRBD2. The germline CDR1 and CDR2 sequences are SEHNR and FQNEAQ (reference sequence). The CDR3 totals 15 residues.

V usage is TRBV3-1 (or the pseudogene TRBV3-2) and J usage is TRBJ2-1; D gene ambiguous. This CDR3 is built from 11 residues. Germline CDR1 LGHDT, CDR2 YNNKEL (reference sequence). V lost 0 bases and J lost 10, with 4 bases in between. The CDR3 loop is CASSQDLEQFF. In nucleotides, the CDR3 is TGTGCCAGCAGCCAAGATCTGGAGCAGTTCTTC.

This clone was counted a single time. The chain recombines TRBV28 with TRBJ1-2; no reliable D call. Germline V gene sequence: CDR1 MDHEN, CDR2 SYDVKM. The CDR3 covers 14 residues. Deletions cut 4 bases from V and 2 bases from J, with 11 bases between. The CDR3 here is CASSSTGMNYGYTF. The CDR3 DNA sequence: TGTGCCAGCAGTTCTACCGGGATGAACTATGGCTACACCTTC.

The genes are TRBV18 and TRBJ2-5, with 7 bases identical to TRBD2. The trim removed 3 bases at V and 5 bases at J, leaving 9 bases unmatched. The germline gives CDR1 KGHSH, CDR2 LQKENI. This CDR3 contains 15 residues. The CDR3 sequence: CASSPQGGTRETQYF. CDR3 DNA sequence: TGTGCCAGCTCACCCCAGGGAGGGACCCGGGAGACCCAGTACTTC.

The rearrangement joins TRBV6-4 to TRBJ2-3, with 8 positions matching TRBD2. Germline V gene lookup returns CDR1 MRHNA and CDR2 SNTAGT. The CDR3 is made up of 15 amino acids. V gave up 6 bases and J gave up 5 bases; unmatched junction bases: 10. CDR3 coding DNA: TGTGCCAGCAGCAGATCGGGGGGGAGTGTAGATACGCAGTATTTT. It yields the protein CASSRSGGSVDTQYF.

The CDR3 nucleotides are TGCGCCAGCAGCCCCCCCACGGGGGGCCTCACAGATACGCAGTATTTT. Its protein product is CASSPPTGGLTDTQYF. V usage is TRBV5-1 and J usage is TRBJ2-3; TRBD2 might be the D (7 bases). V lost 4 bases, J lost 2 bases, and 17 bases lay in between. Germline CDR1 is SGHRS and CDR2 is YFSETQ. The CDR3 is 16 amino acids.

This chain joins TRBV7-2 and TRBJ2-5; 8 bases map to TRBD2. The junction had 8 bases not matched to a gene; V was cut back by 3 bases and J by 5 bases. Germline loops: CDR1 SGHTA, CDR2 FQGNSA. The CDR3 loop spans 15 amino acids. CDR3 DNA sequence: TGTGCCAGCAGCTTGAACGGGGGGGCGAGCGAGACCCAGTACTTC. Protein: CASSLNGGASETQYF.

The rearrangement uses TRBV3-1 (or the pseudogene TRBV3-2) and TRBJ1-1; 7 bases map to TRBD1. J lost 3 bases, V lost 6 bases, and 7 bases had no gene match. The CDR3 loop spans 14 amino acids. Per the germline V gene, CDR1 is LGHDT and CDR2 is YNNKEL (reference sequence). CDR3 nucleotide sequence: TGTGCCAGCAGTCAACAGGGGCTTGACACTGAAGCTTTCTTT. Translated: CASSQQGLDTEAFF.

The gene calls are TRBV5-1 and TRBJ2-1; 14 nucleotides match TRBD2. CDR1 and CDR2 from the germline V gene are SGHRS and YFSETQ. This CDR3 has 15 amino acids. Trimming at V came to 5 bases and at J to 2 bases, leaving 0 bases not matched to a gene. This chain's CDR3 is CASRTSGGAYNEQFF. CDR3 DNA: TGCGCCAGCAGGACTAGCGGGGGGGCCTACAATGAGCAGTTCTTC.

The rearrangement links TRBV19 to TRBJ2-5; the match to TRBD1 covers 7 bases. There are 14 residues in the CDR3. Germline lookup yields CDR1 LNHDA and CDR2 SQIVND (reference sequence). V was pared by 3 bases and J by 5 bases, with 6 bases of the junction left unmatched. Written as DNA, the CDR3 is TGTGCCAGTAGTATTCAGGGGGTACGGGAGACCCAGTACTTC. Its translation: CASSIQGVRETQYF.

The CDR3 coding sequence is TGCGCCAGCAGTGAGGAGGGGGCGACAAGGGAGACCCAGTACTTC. Encoded protein: CASSEEGATRETQYF. V and J are TRBV10-1 and TRBJ2-5; 7 nucleotides match TRBD1. In germline, CDR1 is WNHNN, CDR2 SYGVQD (reference sequence). This CDR3 spans 15 amino acids. J was trimmed by 5 bases and V by 2 bases; bases with no gene match: 8.

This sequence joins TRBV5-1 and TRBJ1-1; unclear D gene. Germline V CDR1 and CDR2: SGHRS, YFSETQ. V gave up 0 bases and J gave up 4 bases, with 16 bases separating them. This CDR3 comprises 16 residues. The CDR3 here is CASSLALDSIVTEAFF. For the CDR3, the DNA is TGCGCCAGCAGCTTGGCGCTGGACTCCATTGTCACTGAAGCTTTCTTT.

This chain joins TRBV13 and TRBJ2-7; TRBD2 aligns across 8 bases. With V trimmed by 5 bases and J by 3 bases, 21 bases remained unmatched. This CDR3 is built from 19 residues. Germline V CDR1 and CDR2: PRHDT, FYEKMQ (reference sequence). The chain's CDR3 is CASSGAGTSGLLDIYEQYF. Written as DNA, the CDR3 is TGTGCCAGCAGCGGGGCGGGCACTAGCGGTTTACTGGATATCTACGAGCAGTACTTC.

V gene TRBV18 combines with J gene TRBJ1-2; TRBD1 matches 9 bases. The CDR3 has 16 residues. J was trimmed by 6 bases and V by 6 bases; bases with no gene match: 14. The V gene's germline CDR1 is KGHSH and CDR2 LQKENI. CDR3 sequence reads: CASSPGQGHTADGYTF. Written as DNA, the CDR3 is TGTGCCAGCTCGCCCGGACAGGGGCACACGGCGGATGGCTACACCTTC.

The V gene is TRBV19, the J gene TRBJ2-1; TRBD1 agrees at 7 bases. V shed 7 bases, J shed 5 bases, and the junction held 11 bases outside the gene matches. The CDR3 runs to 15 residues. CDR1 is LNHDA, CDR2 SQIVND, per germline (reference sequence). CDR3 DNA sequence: TGTGCCAGTAACCGACAGGGTGGGGGAAACAATGAGCAGTTCTTC. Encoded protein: CASNRQGGGNNEQFF.

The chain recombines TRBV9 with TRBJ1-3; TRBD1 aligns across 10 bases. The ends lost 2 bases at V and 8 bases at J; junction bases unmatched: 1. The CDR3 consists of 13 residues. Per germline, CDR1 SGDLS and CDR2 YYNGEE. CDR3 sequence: CASSVGTGDTIYF. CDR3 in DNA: TGTGCCAGCAGCGTTGGGACAGGGGACACCATATATTTT.